The 21 T cell receptor beta chains listed next were all sequenced from one sample in a study of T cell repertoires in cytomegalovirus infection. These receptors are not linked to any known antigen. Each CDR3 protein gets one entry after TCRdb re-called the reads with MiXCR. Of about 920,000 distinct CDR3 sequences detected, around 30% appear once; the ten largest clones hold around 15%. The sample consisted of cultured CD8+ T cells from PBMCs, taken from culture after CMV antigen stimulation. Source of these receptors: a human donor in good health (CMV status not recorded). Some clones in this sample may be carry-over from other donors' samples.

This clonotype was counted a few times. This chain links TRBV3-1 with TRBJ2-1; 7 bases are a match to TRBD1. J lost 0 bases, V lost 0 bases, and 5 bases had no gene match. The germline CDR1 and CDR2 sequences are LGHDT and YNNKEL (reference sequence). The CDR3 contains 17 residues. CDR3: CASSQDLRGLSYNEQFF. The CDR3 DNA follows: TGTGCCAGCAGCCAAGATTTGAGGGGGCTCTCCTACAATGAGCAGTTCTTC.

V is TRBV7-8 and J is TRBJ2-1; D call uncertain. CDR1 and CDR2 from the germline V gene are SGHVS and FQNEAQ. V gave up 2 bases and J gave up 0 bases, with 14 bases separating them. The CDR3 contains 17 residues. CDR3 sequence reads: CASSLRSGVVSYNEQFF. The CDR3 bases are TGTGCCAGCAGCTTACGATCCGGAGTTGTCTCCTACAATGAGCAGTTCTTC.

The V call is TRBV19, the J call TRBJ1-3; D is ambiguous. Between the trimmed V and J ends, which lost 5 bases and 0 bases, there was a span of 23 bases. This CDR3 has 19 amino acids. The germline V gene has CDR1 LNHDA and CDR2 SQIVND (reference sequence). The CDR3 coding sequence is TGTGCCAGTAGTCTTTCCGGGGAACCTCCAACGTACTCTGGAAACACCATATATTTT. Protein: CASSLSGEPPTYSGNTIYF.

This clonotype was observed many times. The chain is built from TRBV18 and TRBJ1-5, with D tentatively TRBD1 (5 bases). CDR1 is KGHSH and CDR2 is LQKENI in the germline V gene. Trimming stripped 4 bases from V and 4 bases from J, with 11 bases between. The CDR3 contains 14 residues. As DNA, the CDR3 is TGTGCCAGCTCACAATCGGAGGGGAATCAGCCCCAGCATTTT. It yields the protein CASSQSEGNQPQHF.

The chain links TRBV2 to TRBJ1-5; D gene unclear. CDR1 and CDR2 (germline): SNHLY, FYNNEI. The CDR3 totals 17 residues. V was cut by 3 bases and J by 1 base, with 16 bases left in between. CDR3 amino acids: CASSDESRVASNQPQHF. CDR3 DNA sequence: TGTGCCAGCAGTGATGAGTCACGGGTTGCGAGCAATCAGCCCCAGCATTTT.

This chain links TRBV5-6 with TRBJ1-2; D not certain. The CDR3 runs 15 residues. CDR1 is SGHDT, CDR2 YYEEEE, per germline. Trimming took off 4 bases at V and 3 bases at J, with 16 bases between the two ends. The CDR3 nucleotides are TGTGCCAGCAGCCTTGGAGGAGGGCAGTACTATGGCTACACCTTC. This translates into CASSLGGGQYYGYTF.

The chain has TRBV7-8 and TRBJ2-1; D possibly corresponds to TRBD1 (6 bases). The V gene's germline CDR1 is SGHVS and CDR2 FQNEAQ. The CDR3 spans 15 residues. V gave up 5 bases and J gave up 4 bases, with 15 bases separating them. The CDR3 reads CASSATGNPYNEQFF. CDR3 bases: TGTGCCAGCAGCGCAACAGGGAACCCTTACAATGAGCAGTTCTTC.

CDR3 in DNA: TGTGCCAGCAGTACCACACTAGCGGGGAGCACAGATACGCAGTATTTT. This sequence encodes CASSTTLAGSTDTQYF. The V and J genes are TRBV12-3 or TRBV12-4 and TRBJ2-3; 10 bases are shared with TRBD2. The CDR3 contains 16 residues. The ends lost 5 bases at V and 0 bases at J; junction bases unmatched: 5.

This clonotype occurred many times. This sequence joins TRBV12-3 or TRBV12-4 and TRBJ2-5, with a weak D call TRBD2 (5 bases). The CDR3 is made up of 13 amino acids. V dropped 2 bases and J dropped 4 bases, with 8 bases sitting between them. DNA for the CDR3: TGTGCCAGCAGTTTAAAAGGAGGAGAGACCCAGTACTTC. It translates to CASSLKGGETQYF.

The rearrangement links TRBV24-1 to TRBJ1-4; D is unclear. The germline gives CDR1 KGHDR, CDR2 SFDVKD. The CDR3 sequence is 11 residues long. V shed 1 base and J shed 8 bases, with 1 base lying between them. Here the CDR3 DNA reads TGTGCCACCAGTGATTTAGAAAAACTGTTTTTT. It yields the protein CATSDLEKLFF.

This clonotype was recorded many times. The chain couples TRBV27 to TRBJ1-1, with a possible D match to TRBD1 (5 bases). Trimming removed 3 bases from V and 5 bases from J, with 19 bases in between. The CDR3 contains 16 residues. Germline CDR1 reads MNHEY; CDR2 reads SMNVEV (reference sequence). Written as DNA, the CDR3 is TGTGCCAGCAGTTTTTTCGGGGCGATCGGAATGACTGAAGCTTTCTTT. Translating gives CASSFFGAIGMTEAFF.

The chain is built from TRBV5-4 and TRBJ2-3; tentatively, D is TRBD2 (5 bases). Germline V gene lookup returns CDR1 SGHNT and CDR2 YYREEE (reference sequence). This CDR3 contains 16 residues. Trimming removed 1 base from V and 3 bases from J, with 15 bases in between. The CDR3 protein is CASSLIKVRGTDTQYF. Here the CDR3 DNA reads TGTGCCAGCAGCTTGATCAAGGTCCGAGGGACAGATACGCAGTATTTT.

The chain links TRBV7-2 to TRBJ2-1; 7 bases line up with TRBD2. Trimming at V came to 11 bases and at J to 1 base, leaving 8 bases not matched to a gene. The CDR3 totals 14 residues. The germline V gene encodes CDR1 SGHTA and CDR2 FQGNSA. CDR3 in DNA: TGTGCCGGGGCCTCTAGCGGATCCTACAATGAGCAGTTCTTC. Translated: CAGASSGSYNEQFF.

The gene calls are TRBV6-2 or TRBV6-3 and TRBJ2-2, with D hard to call. Germline CDR1 MNHEY, CDR2 SVGEGT. Trimming shortened V by 0 bases and J by 3 bases, and 11 bases separated the two germline ends. The CDR3 is 16 residues long. The CDR3 loop is CASSYSTALYTGELFF. CDR3 bases: TGTGCCAGCAGTTACTCGACGGCCCTTTACACCGGGGAGCTGTTTTTT.

This rearrangement joins TRBV6-6 to TRBJ2-1, with a weak D call TRBD2 (5 bases). Trimming left V 6 bases short and J 11 bases short, with 8 bases between. Germline values: CDR1 MNHNY, CDR2 SVGAGI (reference sequence). The CDR3 is made up of 10 amino acids. The CDR3 spells CASRASKQFF. Written as DNA, the CDR3 is TGTGCCAGCAGAGCTAGCAAGCAGTTCTTC.

The chain employs TRBV27 and TRBJ1-2, with 9 bases matching TRBD1. CDR1 is MNHEY, CDR2 SMNVEV, per germline (reference sequence). Germline trimming cut 6 bases from V and 0 bases from J; bases unmatched to any gene: 17. The CDR3 runs 19 residues. The CDR3 sequence is CASRPSYGQGYTTNYGYTF. In DNA, the CDR3 is TGTGCCAGCAGACCGAGTTACGGACAGGGGTACACGACTAACTATGGCTACACCTTC.

J is TRBJ1-5 and V is TRBV6-6; no definite D call. Germline CDR1 reads MNHNY; CDR2 reads SVGAGI (reference sequence). This CDR3 spans 16 amino acids. V lost 0 bases, J lost 4 bases, and 13 bases lay in between. DNA of the CDR3: TGTGCCAGCAGTTACTCTTTCCCGGATGGTAATCAGCCCCAGCATTTT. Its translation is CASSYSFPDGNQPQHF.

This clonotype was counted once. The chain uses TRBV12-3 or TRBV12-4 and TRBJ2-1, with 14 bases matching TRBD2. Trimming at V came to 3 bases and at J to 9 bases, leaving 7 bases not matched to a gene. This CDR3 has 16 amino acids. The CDR3 DNA reads TGTGCCAGCAGTTTGGGACTAGCGGGGGCCCGGGGTGAGCAGTTCTTC. Protein: CASSLGLAGARGEQFF.

This clonotype has a handful of counts. Here the CDR3 DNA reads TGCAGTGCCGCGGACAGGGGGTACGAGCAGTACTTC. Protein product: CSAADRGYEQYF. This chain uses TRBV20-1 with TRBJ2-7, with 10 bases aligning to TRBD1. The CDR3 sequence is 12 residues long. Looked up from germline, CDR1 is DFQATT and CDR2 is SNEGSKA (reference sequence). J lost 4 bases, V lost 6 bases, and 3 bases had no gene match.

This clonotype appeared many times. This chain joins TRBV7-8 and TRBJ1-5; D possibly corresponds to TRBD1 (5 bases). Trimming stripped 1 base from V and 6 bases from J, with 10 bases between. Per the germline V gene, CDR1 is SGHVS and CDR2 is FQNEAQ. CDR3 length: 14 residues. As DNA, the CDR3 is TGTGCCAGCAGCTTAGACGGGGGACTTCAGCCCCAGCATTTT. It translates to CASSLDGGLQPQHF.

The V gene is TRBV4-1, the J gene TRBJ2-5; 7 bases map to TRBD1. Per the germline V gene, CDR1 is MGHRA and CDR2 is YSYEKL. Germline trimming cut 1 base from V and 1 base from J; bases unmatched to any gene: 9. The length of the CDR3 is 17 residues. The CDR3 is CASSQAHGTAPQETQYF. In DNA, the CDR3 is TGCGCCAGCAGCCAAGCACACGGGACAGCGCCCCAAGAGACCCAGTACTTC.